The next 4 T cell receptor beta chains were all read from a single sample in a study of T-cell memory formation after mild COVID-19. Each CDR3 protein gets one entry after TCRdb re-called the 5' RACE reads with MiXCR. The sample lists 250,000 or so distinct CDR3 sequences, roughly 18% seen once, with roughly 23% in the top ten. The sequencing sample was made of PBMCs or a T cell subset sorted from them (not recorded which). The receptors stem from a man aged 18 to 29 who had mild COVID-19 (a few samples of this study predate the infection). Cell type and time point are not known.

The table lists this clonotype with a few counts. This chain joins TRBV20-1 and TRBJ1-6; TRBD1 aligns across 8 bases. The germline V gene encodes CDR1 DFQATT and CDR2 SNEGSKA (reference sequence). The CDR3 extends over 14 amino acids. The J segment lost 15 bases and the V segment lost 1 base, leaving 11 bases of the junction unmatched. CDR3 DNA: TGCAGTGCTAGAGGCCCGGGACAGGCTCCCGGCCTCCACTTT. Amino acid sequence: CSARGPGQAPGLHF.

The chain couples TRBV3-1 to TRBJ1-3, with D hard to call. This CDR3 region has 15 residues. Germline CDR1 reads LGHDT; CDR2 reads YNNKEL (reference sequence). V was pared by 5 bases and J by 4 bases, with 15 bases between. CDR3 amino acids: CASSAPRAPGNTIYF. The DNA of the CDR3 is TGTGCCAGCAGCGCCCCCCGGGCGCCCGGAAACACCATATATTTT.

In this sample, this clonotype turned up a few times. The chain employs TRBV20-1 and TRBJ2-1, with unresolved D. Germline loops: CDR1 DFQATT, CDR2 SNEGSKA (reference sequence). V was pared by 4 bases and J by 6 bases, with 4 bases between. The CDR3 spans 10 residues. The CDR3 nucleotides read TGCAGTGCTATCCGCAATGAGCAGTTCTTC. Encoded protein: CSAIRNEQFF.

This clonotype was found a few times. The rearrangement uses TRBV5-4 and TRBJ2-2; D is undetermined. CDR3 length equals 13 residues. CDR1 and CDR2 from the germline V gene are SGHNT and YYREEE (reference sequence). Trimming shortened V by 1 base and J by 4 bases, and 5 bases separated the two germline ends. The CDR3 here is CASSLIATGELFF. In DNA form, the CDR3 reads TGTGCCAGCAGCTTGATAGCCACCGGGGAGCTGTTTTTT. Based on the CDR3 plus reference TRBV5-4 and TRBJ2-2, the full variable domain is ETGVTQSPTHLIKTRGQQVTLRCSSQSGHNTVSWYQQALGQGPQFIFQYYREEENGRGNFPPRFSGLQFPNYSSELNVNALELDDSALYLCASSLIATGELFFGEGSRLTVL.